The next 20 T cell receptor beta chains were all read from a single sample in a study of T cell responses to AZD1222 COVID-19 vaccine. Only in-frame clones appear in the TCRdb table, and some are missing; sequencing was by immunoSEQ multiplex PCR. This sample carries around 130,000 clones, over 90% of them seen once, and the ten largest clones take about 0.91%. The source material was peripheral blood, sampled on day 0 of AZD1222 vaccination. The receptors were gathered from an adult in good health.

The CDR3 loop is CASRTANYGYTF. The CDR3 DNA reads as TGTGCCAGCAGAACAGCCAACTATGGCTACACCTTC. This rearrangement joins TRBV2 to TRBJ1-2, with D uncertain. Germline V gene sequence: CDR1 SNHLY, CDR2 FYNNEI. Trimming cost V 6 bases and J 2 bases, with 7 bases left between them. This CDR3 spans 12 amino acids.

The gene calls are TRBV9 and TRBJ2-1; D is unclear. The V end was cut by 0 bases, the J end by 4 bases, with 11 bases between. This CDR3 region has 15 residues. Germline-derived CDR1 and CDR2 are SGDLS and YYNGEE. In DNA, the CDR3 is TGTGCCAGCAGCGTAGACACCTACCCGTACAATGAGCAGTTCTTC. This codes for CASSVDTYPYNEQFF.

The DNA of the CDR3 is TGTGCCAGCAGCGGGGGGTTCGGTAATGAGCAGTTCTTC. Amino acid sequence: CASSGGFGNEQFF. The gene calls are TRBV7-2 and TRBJ2-1; tentatively, D is TRBD2 (6 bases). Germline lookup yields CDR1 SGHTA and CDR2 FQGNSA. This CDR3 is built from 13 residues. The V and J ends lost 5 bases and 7 bases respectively, with 12 bases between them.

CDR3 bases: TGTGCCAGCCGAGCCCTGGGCACAGATACGCAGTATTTT. Its protein is CASRALGTDTQYF. J is TRBJ2-3 and V is TRBV27; D ambiguous. CDR1 and CDR2 from the germline V gene are MNHEY and SMNVEV (reference sequence). Trimming removed 8 bases at V and 1 base at J, with 10 bases between. The CDR3 extends over 13 amino acids.

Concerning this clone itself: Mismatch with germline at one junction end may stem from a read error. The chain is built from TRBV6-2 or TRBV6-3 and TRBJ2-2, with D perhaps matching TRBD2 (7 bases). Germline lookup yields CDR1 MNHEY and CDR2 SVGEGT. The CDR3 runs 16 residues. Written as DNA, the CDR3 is TGTGCCAGCAGTTTTGGGGGGGGGCCGGACACCGAGGAGCTGTTTTTT. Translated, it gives CASSFGGGPDTEELFF.

CDR3 residues: CASSVVETSGGPSYNEQFF. The CDR3 coding sequence is TGTGCCAGCAGCGTAGTGGAGACTAGCGGGGGGCCCTCCTACAATGAGCAGTTCTTC. The chain combines TRBV9 with TRBJ2-1, with TRBD2 identical over 13 bases. The J segment lost 0 bases and the V segment lost 0 bases, leaving 6 bases of the junction unmatched. The germline V gene has CDR1 SGDLS and CDR2 YYNGEE. The CDR3 contains 19 residues.

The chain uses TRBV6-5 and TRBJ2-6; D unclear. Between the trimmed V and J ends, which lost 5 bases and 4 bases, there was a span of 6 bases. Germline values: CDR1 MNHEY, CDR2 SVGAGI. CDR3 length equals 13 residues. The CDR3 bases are TGTGCCAGCAGTCCGACAGGGGCCAACGTCCTGACTTTC. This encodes CASSPTGANVLTF.

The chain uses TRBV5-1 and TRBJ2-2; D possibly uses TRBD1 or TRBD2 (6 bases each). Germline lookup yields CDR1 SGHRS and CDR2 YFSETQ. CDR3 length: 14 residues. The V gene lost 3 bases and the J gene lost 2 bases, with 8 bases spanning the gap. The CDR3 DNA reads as TGCGCCAGCAGCTGGGGGGCCAACACCGGGGAGCTGTTTTTT. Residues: CASSWGANTGELFF.

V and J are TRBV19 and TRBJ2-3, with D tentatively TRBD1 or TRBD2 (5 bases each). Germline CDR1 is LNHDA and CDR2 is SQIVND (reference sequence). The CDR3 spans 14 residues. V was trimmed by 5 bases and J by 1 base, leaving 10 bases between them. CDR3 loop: CASSVRGGTDTQYF. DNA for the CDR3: TGTGCCAGTAGTGTCCGAGGGGGCACAGATACGCAGTATTTT.

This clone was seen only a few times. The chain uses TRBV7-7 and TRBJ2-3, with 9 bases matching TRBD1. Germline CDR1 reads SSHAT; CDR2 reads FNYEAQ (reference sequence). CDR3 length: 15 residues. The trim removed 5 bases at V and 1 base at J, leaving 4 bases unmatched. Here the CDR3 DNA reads TGTGCCAGCAGCGCGGGACAGGGAGGCACAGATACGCAGTATTTT. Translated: CASSAGQGGTDTQYF.

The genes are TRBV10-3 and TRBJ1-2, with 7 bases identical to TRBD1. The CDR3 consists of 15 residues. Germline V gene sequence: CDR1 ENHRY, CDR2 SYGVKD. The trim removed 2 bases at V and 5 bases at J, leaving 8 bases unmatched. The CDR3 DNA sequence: TGTGCCATCAGTGAGAACGTAGGGGGCTTTTATGGCTACACCTTC. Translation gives CAISENVGGFYGYTF.

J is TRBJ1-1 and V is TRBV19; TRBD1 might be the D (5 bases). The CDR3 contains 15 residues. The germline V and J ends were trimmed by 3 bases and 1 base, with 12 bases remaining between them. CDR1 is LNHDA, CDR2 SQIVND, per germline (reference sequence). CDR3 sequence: CASSIRGRQNTEAFF. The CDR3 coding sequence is TGTGCCAGTAGTATTCGGGGACGGCAGAACACTGAAGCTTTCTTT.

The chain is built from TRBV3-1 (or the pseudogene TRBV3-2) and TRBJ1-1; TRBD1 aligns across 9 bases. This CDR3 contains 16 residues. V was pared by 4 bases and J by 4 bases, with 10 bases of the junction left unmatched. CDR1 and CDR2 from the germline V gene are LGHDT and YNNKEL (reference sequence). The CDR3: CASSPIEGQGGTEAFF. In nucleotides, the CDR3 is TGTGCCAGCAGCCCTATTGAGGGACAGGGCGGCACTGAAGCTTTCTTT.

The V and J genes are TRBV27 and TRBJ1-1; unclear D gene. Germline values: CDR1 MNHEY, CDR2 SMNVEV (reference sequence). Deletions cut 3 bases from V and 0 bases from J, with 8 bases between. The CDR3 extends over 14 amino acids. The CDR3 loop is CASSFRHLNTEAFF. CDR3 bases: TGTGCCAGCAGTTTTAGGCATCTGAACACTGAAGCTTTCTTT.

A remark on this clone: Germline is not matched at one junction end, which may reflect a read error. The CDR3 sequence: CATTRPGGETQYF. The CDR3 bases are TGTGCCACCACCAGACCGGGAGGGGAGACCCAGTACTTC. This chain joins TRBV15 and TRBJ2-5; 8 bases agree with TRBD2. CDR1 is LNHNV and CDR2 is YYDKDF in the germline V gene (reference sequence). The CDR3 has 13 residues.

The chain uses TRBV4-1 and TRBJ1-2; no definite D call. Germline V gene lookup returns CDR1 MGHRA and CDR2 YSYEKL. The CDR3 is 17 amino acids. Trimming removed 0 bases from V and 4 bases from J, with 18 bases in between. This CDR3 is CASSQDWAGARGYGYTF. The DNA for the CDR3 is TGCGCCAGCAGCCAAGATTGGGCGGGCGCCCGGGGCTATGGCTACACCTTC.

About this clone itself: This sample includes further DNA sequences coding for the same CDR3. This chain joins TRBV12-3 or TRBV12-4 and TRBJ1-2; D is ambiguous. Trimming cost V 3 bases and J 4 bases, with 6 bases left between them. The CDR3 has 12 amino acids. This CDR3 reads CASSFPGYGYTF. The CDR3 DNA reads TGTGCCAGCAGTTTTCCAGGCTATGGCTACACCTTC.

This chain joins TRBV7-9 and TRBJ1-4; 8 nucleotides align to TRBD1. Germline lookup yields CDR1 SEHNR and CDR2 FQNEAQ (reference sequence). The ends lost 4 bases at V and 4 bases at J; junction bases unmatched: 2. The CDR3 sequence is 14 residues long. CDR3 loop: CASSSGQGNEKLFF. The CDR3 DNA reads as TGTGCCAGCAGCTCAGGACAGGGTAATGAAAAACTGTTTTTT.

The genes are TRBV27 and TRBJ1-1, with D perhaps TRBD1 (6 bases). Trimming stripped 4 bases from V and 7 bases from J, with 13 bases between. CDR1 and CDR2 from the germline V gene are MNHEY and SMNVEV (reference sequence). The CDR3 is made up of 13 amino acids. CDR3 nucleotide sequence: TGTGCCAGCAGTTGGACTGGACAGAATGAAGCTTTCTTT. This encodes CASSWTGQNEAFF.

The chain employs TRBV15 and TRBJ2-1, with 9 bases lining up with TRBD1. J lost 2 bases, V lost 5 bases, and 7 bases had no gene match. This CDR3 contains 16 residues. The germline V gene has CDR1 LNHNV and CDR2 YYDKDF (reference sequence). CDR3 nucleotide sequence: TGTGCCACCAGCCCGTACCGGGACAGGGCCTACAATGAGCAGTTCTTC. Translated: CATSPYRDRAYNEQFF. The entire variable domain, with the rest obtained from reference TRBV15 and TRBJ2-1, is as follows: DAMVIQNPRYQVTQFGKPVTLSCSQTLNHNVMYWYQQKSSQAPKLLFHYYDKDFNNEADTPDNFQSRRPNTSFCFLDIRSPGLGDTAMYLCATSPYRDRAYNEQFFGPGTRLTVL.